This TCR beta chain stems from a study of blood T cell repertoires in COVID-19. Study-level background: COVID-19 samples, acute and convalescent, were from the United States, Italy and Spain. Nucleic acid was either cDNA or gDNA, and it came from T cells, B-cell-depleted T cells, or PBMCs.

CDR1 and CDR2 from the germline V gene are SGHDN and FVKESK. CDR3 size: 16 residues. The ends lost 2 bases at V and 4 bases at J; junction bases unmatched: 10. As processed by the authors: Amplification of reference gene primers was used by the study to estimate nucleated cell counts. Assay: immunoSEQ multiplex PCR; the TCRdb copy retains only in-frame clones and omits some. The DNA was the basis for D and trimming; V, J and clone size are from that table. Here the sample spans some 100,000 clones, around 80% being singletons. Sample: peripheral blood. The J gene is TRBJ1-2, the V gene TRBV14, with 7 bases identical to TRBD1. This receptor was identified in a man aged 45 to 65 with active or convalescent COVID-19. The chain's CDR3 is CASSQQGTVSPYGYTF. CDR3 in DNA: TGTGCCAGCAGCCAACAAGGGACAGTGAGCCCCTATGGCTACACCTTC.